This T cell receptor beta chain is drawn from a study of molecular identifiers for immune sequencing clone quantification. Across the study: Replicates involved a five-way split of RNA from around 20,000 or 99,000 naive CD8 cells, with sequencing of four. Study-level points and caveats: Whereas naive cells kept under 1% of molecules in clones above 20 RNA copies, such clones held over 98% in effectors. The study reportedly detected spiked Jurkat TCR RNA from one cell among around 1 million naive cells.

In its sample, this clonotype was seen many times. What it recognizes is unknown. Trimming took 1 base from V and 3 from J, leaving 10 bases between them. CDR1 and CDR2 (germline): MDHEN, SYDVKM. The CDR3 is 14 amino acids. TCRdb recomputed calls from the PCR reads with MiXCR, one row per CDR3 protein. The repertoire holds just over 40,000 distinct CDR3 sequences, with less than 20% as singletons. In the sort, naive CD8 T cells were defined as CD8+CD4-CCR7+CD45RA+. Specimen: naive CD8+ T cells from blood, with Jurkat cell RNA spiked in. Subset described: FACS-sorted CD8+CD4-CCR7+CD45RA+ naive T cells. The clonotype originates from a human donor in good health. Some libraries in this study had Jurkat cell RNA spiked in. This rearrangement joins TRBV28 to TRBJ2-7; D may correspond to TRBD1 or TRBD2 (5 bases each). DNA of the CDR3: TGTGCCAGCAGTTTATATCAGGGAGACTACGAGCAGTACTTC. Translating gives CASSLYQGDYEQYF.